Below, 8 T cell receptor beta chains from the same sample are listed, as sequenced in a study of CD8 T cells in ankylosing spondylitis. Study findings and constraints: The study identified a TCR beta motif of fewer than 10 highly homologous variants that appeared characteristic of ankylosing spondylitis blood.

TCRdb re-called the 5' RACE reads with MiXCR, one entry per CDR3 protein. The sample lists 700,000 or so distinct CDR3 sequences, 19% occurring once. No antigen has been assigned to these receptors. The sample consisted of blood, either unsorted or a sorted T cell fraction (not recorded which). The receptors derive from a male donor with ankylosing spondylitis.

The sample holds many counts of this clonotype. The rearrangement joins TRBV7-2 to TRBJ2-1; D uncertain. Germline-derived CDR1 and CDR2 are SGHTA and FQGNSA. V lost 5 bases and J lost 5, with 4 bases in between. The CDR3 runs 11 residues. The CDR3 reads CASSAHNEQFF. Written as DNA, the CDR3 is TGTGCCAGCAGCGCTCACAATGAGCAGTTCTTC.

This chain joins TRBV28 and TRBJ2-7; no clear D. The CDR3 spans 14 residues. V was pared by 3 bases and J by 3 bases, with 12 bases between. CDR1 MDHEN and CDR2 SYDVKM come from the germline V gene. CDR3: CASSLAPRSYEQYF. Here the CDR3 DNA reads TGTGCCAGCAGTTTGGCCCCACGCAGCTACGAGCAGTACTTC.

This clonotype showed up just a few times. The chain recombines TRBV4-3 with TRBJ2-2; D is possibly TRBD2 (6 bases). This CDR3 spans 15 amino acids. V gave up 3 bases and J gave up 0 bases, with 8 bases separating them. Germline V gene data show CDR1 as LGHNA and CDR2 as YSLEER. The CDR3 bases are TGCGCCAGCAGCCACGGGACTGCGAACACCGGGGAGCTGTTTTTT. Its protein product is CASSHGTANTGELFF.

The genes are TRBV10-3 and TRBJ1-6, with 7 bases identical to TRBD1. This CDR3 has 14 amino acids. The V segment lost 2 bases and the J segment 9 bases; nucleotides outside the gene matches: 4. Germline V lookup: CDR1 ENHRY, CDR2 SYGVKD. CDR3: CAISEVGGRSPLHF. DNA for the CDR3: TGTGCCATCAGTGAGGTAGGGGGCCGTTCACCCCTCCACTTT.

The rearrangement uses TRBV6-5 and TRBJ2-1; D perhaps matches TRBD2 (6 bases). The V gene lost 4 bases and the J gene lost 2 bases, with 15 bases spanning the gap. CDR1 MNHEY and CDR2 SVGAGI come from the germline V gene. This CDR3 spans 16 amino acids. As DNA, the CDR3 is TGTGCCAGCAGTTCTACCTACGGGACTCCCTACAATGAGCAGTTCTTC. Its translation is CASSSTYGTPYNEQFF.

This clonotype has more than one count but fewer than ten. CDR3 nucleotide sequence: TGTGCCACCAGTGATTTACCCTCGGCAGGGGGCAGCACCGGGGAGCTGTTTTTT. The encoded protein is CATSDLPSAGGSTGELFF. J is TRBJ2-2 and V is TRBV24-1; 8 nucleotides agree with TRBD1. The V segment lost 1 base and the J segment 4 bases; nucleotides outside the gene matches: 10. CDR3 size: 18 residues. Germline V lookup: CDR1 KGHDR, CDR2 SFDVKD.

V usage is TRBV27 and J usage is TRBJ1-2; D is unclear. From germline, CDR1 is MNHEY and CDR2 SMNVEV (reference sequence). V lost 0 bases, J lost 5 bases, and 7 bases lay in between. This CDR3 contains 13 residues. The CDR3 is CASSLSEQYGYTF. For the CDR3, the DNA is TGTGCCAGCAGTTTATCGGAACAGTATGGCTACACCTTC.

This chain joins TRBV5-1 and TRBJ2-1; 12 bases agree with TRBD2. The V and J ends lost 4 bases and 6 bases, in that order; junction bases with no gene match: 2. The CDR3 length is 14 residues. Germline V gene data show CDR1 as SGHRS and CDR2 as YFSETQ. CDR3 sequence: CASSKTSGSNEQFF. The CDR3 DNA reads as TGCGCCAGCAGCAAGACTAGCGGGAGCAATGAGCAGTTCTTC.